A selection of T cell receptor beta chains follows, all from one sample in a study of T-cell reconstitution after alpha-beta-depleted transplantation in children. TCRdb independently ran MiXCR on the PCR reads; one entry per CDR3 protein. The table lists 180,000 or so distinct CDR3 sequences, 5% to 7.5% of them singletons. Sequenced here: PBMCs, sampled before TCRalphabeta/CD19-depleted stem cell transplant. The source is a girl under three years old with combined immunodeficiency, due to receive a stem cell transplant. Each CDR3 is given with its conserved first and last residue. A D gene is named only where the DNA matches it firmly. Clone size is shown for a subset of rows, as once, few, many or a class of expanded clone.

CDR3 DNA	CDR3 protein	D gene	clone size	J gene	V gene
TGTGCCAGTCTAACCGCCCAGGGAGACTCTGGGGCCAACGTCCTGACTTTC	CASLTAQGDSGANVLTF	-	-	TRBJ2-6	TRBV2
TGCAGTGCTAGAGACCATCAAGGGACTAGCTACGAGCAGTACTTC	CSARDHQGTSYEQYF	TRBD2	many	TRBJ2-7	TRBV20-1
TGTGCCAGAAGGACCCGGGCTACGCAGTATTTT	CARRTRATQYF	-	many	TRBJ2-3	TRBV2
TGTGCCAGCAGCTTAGCAGGGAGCCCCTACGAGCAGTACTTC	CASSLAGSPYEQYF	-	many	TRBJ2-7	TRBV7-6
TGTGCCAGCAGCTTGAGTTGGGGGAACACTGAAGCTTTCTTT	CASSLSWGNTEAFF	-	many	TRBJ1-1	TRBV5-6
TGCAGCGTTGAACCGCGAATTATTGGTTCCTACGAGCAGTACTTC	CSVEPRIIGSYEQYF	-	many	TRBJ2-7	TRBV29-1
TGTGCCAGCAGTTCTATTCGACTTACCTCCTACAATGAGCAGTTCTTC	CASSSIRLTSYNEQFF	-	many	TRBJ2-1	TRBV12-3/TRBV12-4
TGTGCCAGCAGTTTACTCTCCACCGGGGAGCTGTTTTTT	CASSLLSTGELFF	-	many	TRBJ2-2	TRBV27
TGTGCCAGCAGCTCAATTTTTTTACAGGGGAATGAGCAGTTCTTC	CASSSIFLQGNEQFF	TRBD1	many	TRBJ2-1	TRBV7-2
TGCGCCAGCAGCTTGGACGGGCTCGGCGGAAACACTGAAGCTTTCTTT	CASSLDGLGGNTEAFF	-	many	TRBJ1-1	TRBV5-1
TGTGCCAGCAGTTTTGCAGGGGCCCATCCGGGCTACACCTTC	CASSFAGAHPGYTF	-	-	TRBJ1-2	TRBV12-3/TRBV12-4
TGTGCCAGCAGCCTGACAGGGTATCAGACTCATACGCAGTATTTT	CASSLTGYQTHTQYF	TRBD1	many	TRBJ2-3	TRBV7-2
TGTGCCAGCAGTTTAGCCCTAGCGGGGGCCTACGAGCAGTACTTC	CASSLALAGAYEQYF	TRBD2	many	TRBJ2-7	TRBV12-3/TRBV12-4
TGCGCCAGCAGCCAAGCGCTAGGACACGAAGAGACCCAGTACTTC	CASSQALGHEETQYF	-	many	TRBJ2-5	TRBV4-1
TGCAGTGCTGACTACCGGGGACAGTTATACGAGCAGTACTTC	CSADYRGQLYEQYF	TRBD1	many	TRBJ2-7	TRBV20-1
TGCGCCAGCAGCCAAGACATCGGCTCCTACGAGCAGTACTTC	CASSQDIGSYEQYF	-	-	TRBJ2-7	TRBV4-3
TGTGCCAGCAGTCCTCGACAGGGCGGCAATCAGCCCCAGCATTTT	CASSPRQGGNQPQHF	TRBD1	many	TRBJ1-5	TRBV12-3/TRBV12-4
TGTGCCAGCTCACCCGACAGGGCATACAATGAGCAGTTCTTC	CASSPDRAYNEQFF	TRBD1	many	TRBJ2-1	TRBV18
TGCGCCAGCAGCCAAGATAGGCTAGCGGGAGGAACCCTCTTAGGGCCTGAGCAGTTCTTC	CASSQDRLAGGTLLGPEQFF	TRBD2	many	TRBJ2-1	TRBV4-3
TGTGCCTGGAATAGGGGGGAGGGAGATACGCAGTATTTT	CAWNRGEGDTQYF	-	-	TRBJ2-3	TRBV30
TGCGCCAGCAGCCGCCGGGACATCGACTCCTACGAGCAGTACTTC	CASSRRDIDSYEQYF	-	-	TRBJ2-7	TRBV4-3
TGCAGCGTTGAATCAGGGGATGGTGACGAGCAGTACTTC	CSVESGDGDEQYF	-	-	TRBJ2-7	TRBV29-1
TGTGCCAGCTCACCACTCCTCCCGGGACTACTCTACAATGAGCAGTTCTTC	CASSPLLPGLLYNEQFF	TRBD2	many	TRBJ2-1	TRBV18
TGCAGTGCTAGATCTAGCGGGGGGGTTCGGTGGAATGAGCAGTTCTTC	CSARSSGGVRWNEQFF	TRBD2	-	TRBJ2-1	TRBV20-1
TGTGCCAGCTCACTCTCGGGGGGGACTGAAGCTTTCTTT	CASSLSGGTEAFF	-	many	TRBJ1-1	TRBV18
TGTGCCACTCGGGGGGCCCCCAATGAGCAGTTCTTC	CATRGAPNEQFF	-	many	TRBJ2-1	TRBV7-9
TGTGCCAGCAGCTTGTTCCGGTCGGAGACAGCCAATGAGCAGTTCTTC	CASSLFRSETANEQFF	-	many	TRBJ2-1	TRBV7-2
TGTGCCAGCAGCGTAGCTGGGACAGGGTCCTACGAGCAGTACTTC	CASSVAGTGSYEQYF	TRBD1	many	TRBJ2-7	TRBV9
TGTGCCAGCAGTTCGTTCTTCAGGGAGCAGTTCTTC	CASSSFFREQFF	-	many	TRBJ2-1	TRBV12-3/TRBV12-4
TGCGCCAGCAGCTTGCACTCGGGGGGGACTTCCTACGAGCAGTACTTC	CASSLHSGGTSYEQYF	TRBD2	many	TRBJ2-7	TRBV5-1
TGCAGCGTTGAAGATCCTGGCGGGAGTTATACGCAGTATTTT	CSVEDPGGSYTQYF	TRBD2	many	TRBJ2-3	TRBV29-1
TGCGCCAGCAGTCTTCGGGACAGGGGTAGCTCCTATAATTCACCCCTCCACTTT	CASSLRDRGSSYNSPLHF	TRBD1	-	TRBJ1-6	TRBV5-1
TGTGCCACCAGCAGGACAGGGCACGCCTACGAGCAGTACTTC	CATSRTGHAYEQYF	TRBD1	many	TRBJ2-7	TRBV15
TGCAGTGCTAGAGATCCCCCGGGACTAGCGGGGTCGGGTGAGCAGTTCTTC	CSARDPPGLAGSGEQFF	TRBD2	many	TRBJ2-1	TRBV20-1
TGTGCCAGCAGCTTGACTAGCTCCTACAATGAGCAGTTCTTC	CASSLTSSYNEQFF	-	-	TRBJ2-1	TRBV7-6
TGTGCCAGCAGGCCAGGGACTAGCGGGGGGAAAAGCACAGATACGCAGTATTTT	CASRPGTSGGKSTDTQYF	TRBD2	-	TRBJ2-3	TRBV11-1
TGTGCCAGCAGTTATACTAGCGCTGCCTACGAGCAGTACTTC	CASSYTSAAYEQYF	TRBD2	many	TRBJ2-7	TRBV27
TGTGCCAGCAGCTTATCGGAGGGCTATTCACCCCTCCACTTT	CASSLSEGYSPLHF	-	-	TRBJ1-6	TRBV11-2
TGTGCCAGCAGCGCAAATCGGGACACACCTAACTATGGCTACACCTTC	CASSANRDTPNYGYTF	-	many	TRBJ1-2	TRBV9
TGTGCCAGCAGCCATAGGATCGGCGGGAGGTACAATGAGCAGTTCTTC	CASSHRIGGRYNEQFF	TRBD2	many	TRBJ2-1	TRBV14
TGCAGTGCTAGATCCCAGGGGCGCTCCTACGAGCAGTACTTC	CSARSQGRSYEQYF	-	many	TRBJ2-7	TRBV20-1
TGTGCCAGCAGTGTAAGGGTGCCGGGCCTGGCTTACGAGCAGTACTTC	CASSVRVPGLAYEQYF	-	-	TRBJ2-7	TRBV27
TGTGCCAGCAGCTTAGAAGCGGGAGGTTTTAATGAGCAGTTCTTC	CASSLEAGGFNEQFF	TRBD2	many	TRBJ2-1	TRBV11-2
TGCGCCAGCAAGTTAGGGTCTGCGGCTGATACGCAGTATTTT	CASKLGSAADTQYF	-	many	TRBJ2-3	TRBV5-1
TGTGCCAGCAGCTTGGGTAGGACCCAAGAGACCCAGTACTTC	CASSLGRTQETQYF	-	many	TRBJ2-5	TRBV7-9
TGTGCCAGCAGCTTAGCGAGGGGACAGTACGGTTCCACCTCCTACGAGCAGTACTTC	CASSLARGQYGSTSYEQYF	TRBD1	many	TRBJ2-7	TRBV11-1
TGCAGTGCTAGAGATAGGGTAAGCAATCAGCCCCAGCATTTT	CSARDRVSNQPQHF	-	many	TRBJ1-5	TRBV20-1
TGCAGCCTCGGGAGGGGGGACCTCCAAGAGACCCAGTACTTC	CSLGRGDLQETQYF	TRBD2	-	TRBJ2-5	TRBV29-1
TGTGCCAGTAGTATAGACCGATCCGGGTCCCAGTACTTC	CASSIDRSGSQYF	-	many	TRBJ2-5	TRBV19